These 12 T cell receptor beta chains were sequenced from one sample in a study of a mutant IDH1 vaccine in newly diagnosed glioma. Time point described: week 47, end of study. A single vaccine dose contained 300 ug of mutant IDH1 20-mer peptide, and topical imiquimod was used with it. TCRdb's copy holds only in-frame clones and misses some; the assay was immunoSEQ multiplex PCR. In the table there are 25,000 to 40,000 clones, roughly 87% of which are singletons. These receptors' targets are unknown. Sequenced material: PBMCs, taken from a glioma patient whose treatment included an IDH1 peptide vaccine. The receptors come from a man aged 35 to 55 with glioma.

This chain connects TRBV6-1 to TRBJ1-3; D gene ambiguous. Looked up from germline, CDR1 is MNHNS and CDR2 is SASEGT. The ends were cut back, 4 bases at V and 1 base at J, with 11 bases in the middle. The length of the CDR3 is 15 residues. The CDR3 here is CASSVAWASGNTIYF. The CDR3 DNA follows: TGTGCCAGCAGTGTAGCCTGGGCATCTGGAAACACCATATATTTT.

The chain is built from TRBV20-1 and TRBJ2-1; D gene unclear. Trimming cost V 5 bases and J 1 base, with 3 bases left between them. The CDR3 runs 11 residues. Germline loops: CDR1 DFQATT, CDR2 SNEGSKA (reference sequence). The CDR3 DNA is TGCAGTGCTGAGTCCTACAATGAGCAGTTCTTC. Its protein product is CSAESYNEQFF.

The chain uses TRBV10-3 and TRBJ1-2; TRBD1 is a possible D gene (5 bases). V dropped 10 bases and J dropped 4 bases, with 16 bases sitting between them. CDR3 length equals 13 residues. CDR1 is ENHRY, CDR2 SYGVKD, per germline. DNA for the CDR3: TGTGCCACCATGGGGGGAGACCCCTATGGCTACACCTTC. It specifies CATMGGDPYGYTF.

The chain couples TRBV2 to TRBJ1-5, with D possibly being TRBD1 (6 bases). V lost 2 bases and J lost 4, with 18 bases in between. CDR1 is SNHLY and CDR2 is FYNNEI in the germline V gene. The CDR3 runs 17 residues. CDR3 DNA sequence: TGTGCCAGCAGTGAATTTTGGGGGGGCCCTTGGAATCAGCCCCAGCATTTT. As protein: CASSEFWGGPWNQPQHF.

This clone was picked up a small number of times. The chain combines TRBV6-1 with TRBJ2-7; 7 bases are shared with TRBD1. V was clipped by 5 bases and J by 4 bases; unmatched bases: 5. The CDR3 extends over 13 amino acids. CDR1 and CDR2 (germline): MNHNS, SASEGT. The CDR3: CASSRDRGYEQYF. CDR3 nucleotide sequence: TGTGCCAGCAGTCGGGACAGAGGATACGAGCAGTACTTC.

V and J are TRBV7-9 and TRBJ2-1; TRBD1 matches at 8 bases. V lost 2 bases and J lost 5; bases outside the gene matches: 8. The CDR3 contains 16 residues. Germline V gene sequence: CDR1 SEHNR, CDR2 FQNEAQ (reference sequence). The CDR3: CASSLRVGQDNNEQFF. CDR3 DNA sequence: TGTGCCAGCAGCTTACGAGTGGGACAGGATAACAATGAGCAGTTCTTC.

The chain has TRBV11-1 and TRBJ2-7, with D perhaps matching TRBD1 (5 bases). Germline CDR1 SGHAT, CDR2 FQDESV (reference sequence). CDR3 length: 16 residues. V was cut by 2 bases and J by 0 bases, with 14 bases left in between. CDR3 protein: CASSLRMGPSSYEQYF. The CDR3 coding sequence is TGTGCCAGCAGCTTACGGATGGGGCCTAGCTCCTACGAGCAGTACTTC.

The chain is built from TRBV6-1 and TRBJ2-1; TRBD1 aligns across 9 bases. CDR1 is MNHNS and CDR2 is SASEGT in the germline V gene. Trimming took 4 bases from V and 8 from J; bases not matched to a gene: 9. The CDR3 loop spans 15 amino acids. In DNA, the CDR3 is TGTGCCAGCAGTGTGGACAGGGGCTCCATGTATGAGCAGTTCTTC. Residues: CASSVDRGSMYEQFF.

Only one count was recorded for this clone. The chain uses TRBV7-3 and TRBJ2-5; 8 positions agree with TRBD2. Germline CDR1 is SGHTA and CDR2 is FQGTGA. The CDR3 sequence is 13 residues long. V dropped 8 bases and J dropped 5; count of bases not matched to a gene: 7. This CDR3 reads CASGFSGTETQYF. CDR3 in DNA: TGTGCCAGCGGGTTTAGCGGGACTGAGACCCAGTACTTC.

The chain couples TRBV9 to TRBJ2-3; TRBD2 aligns across 11 bases. Unmatched junction bases numbered 7, after V lost 2 bases and J lost 5 bases. Per the germline V gene, CDR1 is SGDLS and CDR2 is YYNGEE. This CDR3 is 16 amino acids long. The CDR3 region is CASSVVSGRARDTQYF. The CDR3 bases are TGTGCCAGCAGCGTTGTTAGCGGGAGGGCTAGAGATACGCAGTATTTT.

J is TRBJ1-3 and V is TRBV6-1; the match to TRBD1 covers 7 bases. Germline trimming cut 0 bases from V and 13 bases from J; bases unmatched to any gene: 6. The germline V gene encodes CDR1 MNHNS and CDR2 SASEGT. The CDR3 totals 13 residues. DNA for the CDR3: TGTGCCAGCAGTGAAGCCGTGGACAGGTCGATATATTTT. This sequence encodes CASSEAVDRSIYF.

The chain links TRBV6-1 to TRBJ1-2, with D tentatively TRBD1 (5 bases). The CDR3 is 14 amino acids. Looked up from germline, CDR1 is MNHNS and CDR2 is SASEGT. Trimming removed 4 bases from V and 3 bases from J, with 12 bases in between. CDR3 residues: CASSVEEGYYGYTF. The CDR3 DNA reads TGTGCCAGCAGTGTAGAGGAGGGGTACTATGGCTACACCTTC.